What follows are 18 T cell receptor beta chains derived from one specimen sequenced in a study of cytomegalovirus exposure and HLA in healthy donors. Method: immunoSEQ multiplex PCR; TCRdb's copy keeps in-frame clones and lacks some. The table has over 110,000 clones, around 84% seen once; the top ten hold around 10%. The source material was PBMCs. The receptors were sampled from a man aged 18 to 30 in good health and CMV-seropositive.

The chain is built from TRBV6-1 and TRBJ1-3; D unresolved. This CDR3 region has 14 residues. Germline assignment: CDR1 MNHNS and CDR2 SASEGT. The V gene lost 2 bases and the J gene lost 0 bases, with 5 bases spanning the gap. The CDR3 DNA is TGTGCCAGCAGTGAAATGAGCTCTGGAAACACCATATATTTT. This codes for CASSEMSSGNTIYF.

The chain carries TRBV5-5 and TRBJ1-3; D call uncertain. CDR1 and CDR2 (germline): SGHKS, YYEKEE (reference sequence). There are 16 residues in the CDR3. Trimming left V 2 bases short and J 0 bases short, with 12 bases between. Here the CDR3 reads CASSLSDSSSGNTIYF. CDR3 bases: TGTGCCAGCAGCTTATCGGACTCGAGCTCTGGAAACACCATATATTTT.

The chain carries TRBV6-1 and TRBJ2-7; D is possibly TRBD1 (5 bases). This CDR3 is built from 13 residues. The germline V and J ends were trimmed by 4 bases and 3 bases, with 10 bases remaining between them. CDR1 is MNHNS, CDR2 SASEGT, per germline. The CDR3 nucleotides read TGTGCCAGCAGTGCACAGGTCGACTACGAGCAGTACTTC. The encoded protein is CASSAQVDYEQYF.

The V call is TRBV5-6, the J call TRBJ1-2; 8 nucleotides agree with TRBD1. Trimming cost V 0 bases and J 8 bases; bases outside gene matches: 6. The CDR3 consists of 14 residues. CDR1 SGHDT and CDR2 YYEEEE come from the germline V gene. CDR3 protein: CASSLDQGAWGYTF. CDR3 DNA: TGTGCCAGCAGCTTGGACCAGGGGGCTTGGGGCTACACCTTC.

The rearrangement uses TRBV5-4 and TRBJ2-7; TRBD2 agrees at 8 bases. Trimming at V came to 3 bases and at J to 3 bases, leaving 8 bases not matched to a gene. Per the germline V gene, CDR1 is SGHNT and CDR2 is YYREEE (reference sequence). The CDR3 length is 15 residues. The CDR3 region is CASSSTGTRVYEQYF. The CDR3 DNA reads TGTGCCAGCAGCTCAACCGGGACTAGGGTCTACGAGCAGTACTTC. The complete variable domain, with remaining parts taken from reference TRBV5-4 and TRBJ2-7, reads ETGVTQSPTHLIKTRGQQVTLRCSSQSGHNTVSWYQQALGQGPQFIFQYYREEENGRGNFPPRFSGLQFPNYSSELNVNALELDDSALYLCASSSTGTRVYEQYFGPGTRLTVT.

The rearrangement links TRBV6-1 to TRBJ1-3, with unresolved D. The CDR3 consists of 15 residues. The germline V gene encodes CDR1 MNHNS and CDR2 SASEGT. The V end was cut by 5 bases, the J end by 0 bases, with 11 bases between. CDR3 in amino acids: CASSPYTVSGNTIYF. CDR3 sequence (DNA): TGTGCCAGCAGTCCCTATACGGTCTCTGGAAACACCATATATTTT.

CDR3 region: CASFRARETQYF. DNA for the CDR3: TGTGCCAGCTTCAGGGCTAGGGAGACCCAGTACTTC. V is TRBV2 and J is TRBJ2-5; D possibly corresponds to TRBD1 (5 bases). V was cut by 8 bases and J by 5 bases, with 12 bases left in between. The germline CDR1 and CDR2 sequences are SNHLY and FYNNEI. The CDR3 totals 12 residues. Full variable domain (remainder filled in from reference TRBV2 and TRBJ2-5): EPEVTQTPSHQVTQMGQEVILRCVPISNHLYFYWYRQILGQKVEFLVSFYNNEISEKSEIFDDQFSVERPDGSNFTLKIRSTKLEDSAMYFCASFRARETQYFGPGTRLLVL.

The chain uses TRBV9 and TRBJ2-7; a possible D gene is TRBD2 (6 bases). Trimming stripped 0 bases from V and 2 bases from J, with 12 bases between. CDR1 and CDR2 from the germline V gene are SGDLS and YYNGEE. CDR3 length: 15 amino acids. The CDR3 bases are TGTGCCAGCAGCGTAGCTGCGGGGCAGACCTACGAGCAGTACTTC. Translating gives CASSVAAGQTYEQYF.

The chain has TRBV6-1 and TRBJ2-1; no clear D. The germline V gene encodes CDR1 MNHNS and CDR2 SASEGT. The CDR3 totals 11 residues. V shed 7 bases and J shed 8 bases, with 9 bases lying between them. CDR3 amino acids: CASIASDEQFF. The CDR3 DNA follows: TGTGCCAGCATCGCCTCGGATGAGCAGTTCTTC.

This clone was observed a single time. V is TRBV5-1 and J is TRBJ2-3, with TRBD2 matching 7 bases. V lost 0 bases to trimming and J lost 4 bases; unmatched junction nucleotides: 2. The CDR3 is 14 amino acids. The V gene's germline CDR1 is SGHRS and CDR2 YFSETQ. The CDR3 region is CASSLVGGADTQYF. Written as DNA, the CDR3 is TGCGCCAGCAGCTTGGTGGGAGGGGCAGATACGCAGTATTTT.

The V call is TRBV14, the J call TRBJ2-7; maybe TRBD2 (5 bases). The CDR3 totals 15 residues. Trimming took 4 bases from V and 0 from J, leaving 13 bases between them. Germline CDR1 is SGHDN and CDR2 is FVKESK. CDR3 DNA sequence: TGTGCCAGCAGCCCTAGCCCCTGGAGCTCCTACGAGCAGTACTTC. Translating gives CASSPSPWSSYEQYF. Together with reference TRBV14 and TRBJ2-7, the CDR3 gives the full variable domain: EAGVTQFPSHSVIEKGQTVTLRCDPISGHDNLYWYRRVMGKEIKFLLHFVKESKQDESGMPNNRFLAERTGGTYSTLKVQPAELEDSGVYFCASSPSPWSSYEQYFGPGTRLTVT.

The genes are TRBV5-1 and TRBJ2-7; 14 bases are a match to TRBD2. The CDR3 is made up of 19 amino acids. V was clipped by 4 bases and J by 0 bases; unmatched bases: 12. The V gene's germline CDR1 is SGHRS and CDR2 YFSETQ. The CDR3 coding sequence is TGCGCCAGCAGCGTTGGACTAGCGGGAGGCGAGATTAGCTCCTACGAGCAGTACTTC. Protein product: CASSVGLAGGEISSYEQYF.

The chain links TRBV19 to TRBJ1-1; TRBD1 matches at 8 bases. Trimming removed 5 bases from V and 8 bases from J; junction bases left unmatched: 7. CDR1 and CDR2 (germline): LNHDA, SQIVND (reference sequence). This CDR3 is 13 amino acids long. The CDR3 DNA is TGTGCCAGTAGTTATGGGACAGGTGTGGAAGCTTTCTTT. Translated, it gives CASSYGTGVEAFF.

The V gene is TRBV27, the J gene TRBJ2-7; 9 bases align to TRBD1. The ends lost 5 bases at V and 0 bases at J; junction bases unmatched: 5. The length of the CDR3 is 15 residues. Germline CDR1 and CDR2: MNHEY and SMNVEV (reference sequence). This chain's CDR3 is CASSVGTGLSYEQYF. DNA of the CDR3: TGTGCCAGCAGTGTGGGGACAGGGCTCTCCTACGAGCAGTACTTC.

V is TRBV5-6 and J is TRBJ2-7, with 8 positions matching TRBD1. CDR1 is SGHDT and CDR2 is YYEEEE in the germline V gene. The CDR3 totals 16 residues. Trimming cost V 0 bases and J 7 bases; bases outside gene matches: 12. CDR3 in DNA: TGTGCCAGCAGCTTGGTTGCCGGACAGGGATCGGGTGAGCAGTACTTC. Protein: CASSLVAGQGSGEQYF.

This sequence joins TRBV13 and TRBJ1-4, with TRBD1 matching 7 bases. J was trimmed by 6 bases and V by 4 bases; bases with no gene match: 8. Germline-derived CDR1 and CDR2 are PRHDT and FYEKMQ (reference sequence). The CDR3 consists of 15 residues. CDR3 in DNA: TGTGCCAGCAGCTCAACCCGACAGGGTGATGAAAAACTGTTTTTT. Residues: CASSSTRQGDEKLFF.

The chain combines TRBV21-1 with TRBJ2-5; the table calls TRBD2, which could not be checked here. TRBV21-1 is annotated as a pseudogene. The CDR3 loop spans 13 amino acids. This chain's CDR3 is CASSLTGGETQYF. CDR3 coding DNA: TGTGCCAGCAGCCTCACGGGAGGGGAGACCCAGTACTTC.

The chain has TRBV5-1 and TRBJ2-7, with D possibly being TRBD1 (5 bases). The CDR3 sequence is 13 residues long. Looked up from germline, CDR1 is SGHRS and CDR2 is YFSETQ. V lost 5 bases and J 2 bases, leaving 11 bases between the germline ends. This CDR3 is CASRFDSTYEQYF. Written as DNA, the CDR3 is TGCGCCAGCAGATTTGACAGCACCTACGAGCAGTACTTC.